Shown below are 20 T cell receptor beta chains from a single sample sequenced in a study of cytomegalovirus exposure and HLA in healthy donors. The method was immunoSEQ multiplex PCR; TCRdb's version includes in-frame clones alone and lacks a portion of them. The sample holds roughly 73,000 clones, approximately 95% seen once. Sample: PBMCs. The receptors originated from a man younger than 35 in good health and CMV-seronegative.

This CDR3 is CASSRTGSYGYTF. In DNA, the CDR3 is TGTGCCAGCAGCCGAACAGGGTCCTATGGCTACACCTTC. The chain couples TRBV28 to TRBJ1-2; D perhaps matches TRBD1 (6 bases). The germline V gene encodes CDR1 MDHEN and CDR2 SYDVKM. The length of the CDR3 is 13 residues. Trimming removed 6 bases from V and 4 bases from J, with 12 bases in between.

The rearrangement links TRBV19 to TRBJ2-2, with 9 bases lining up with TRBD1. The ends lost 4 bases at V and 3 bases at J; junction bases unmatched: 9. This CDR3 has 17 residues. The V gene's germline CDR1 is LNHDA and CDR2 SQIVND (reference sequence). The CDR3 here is CASSSRGRDRDTGELFF. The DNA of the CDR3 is TGTGCCAGTAGTAGCCGAGGGAGGGACAGGGACACCGGGGAGCTGTTTTTT. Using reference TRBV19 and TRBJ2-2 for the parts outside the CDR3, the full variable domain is DGGITQSPKYLFRKEGQNVTLSCEQNLNHDAMYWYRQDPGQGLRLIYYSQIVNDFQKGDIAEGYSVSREKKESFPLTVTSAQKNPTAFYLCASSSRGRDRDTGELFFGEGSRLTVL.

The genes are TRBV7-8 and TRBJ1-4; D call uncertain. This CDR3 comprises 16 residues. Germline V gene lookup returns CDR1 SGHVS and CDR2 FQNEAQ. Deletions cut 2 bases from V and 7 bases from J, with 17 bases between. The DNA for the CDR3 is TGTGCCAGCAGCTTACTTGACTCTCCCCTGGGTGAAAAACTGTTTTTT. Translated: CASSLLDSPLGEKLFF. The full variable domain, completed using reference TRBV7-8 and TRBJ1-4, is GAGVSQSPRYKVAKRGQDVALRCDPISGHVSLFWYQQALGQGPEFLTYFQNEAQLDKSGLPSDRFFAERPEGSVSTLKIQRTQQEDSAVYLCASSLLDSPLGEKLFFGSGTQLSVL.

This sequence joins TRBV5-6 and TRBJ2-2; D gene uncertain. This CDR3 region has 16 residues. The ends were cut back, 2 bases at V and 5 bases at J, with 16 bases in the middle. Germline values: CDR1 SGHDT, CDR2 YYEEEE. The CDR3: CASSFKLLSVTGELFF. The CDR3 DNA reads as TGTGCCAGCAGCTTCAAGCTCCTGAGCGTAACCGGGGAGCTGTTTTTT.

The CDR3 sequence: CASSSRVFGGRGVEQFF. CDR3 bases: TGTGCCAGCAGCTCCAGGGTGTTCGGGGGCCGGGGGGTGGAGCAGTTCTTC. The chain carries TRBV11-3 and TRBJ2-1; a possible D gene is TRBD2 (7 bases). The CDR3 is 17 residues long. V lost 4 bases and J 10 bases, leaving 26 bases between the germline ends. Germline CDR1 and CDR2: SGHNT and YENEEA.

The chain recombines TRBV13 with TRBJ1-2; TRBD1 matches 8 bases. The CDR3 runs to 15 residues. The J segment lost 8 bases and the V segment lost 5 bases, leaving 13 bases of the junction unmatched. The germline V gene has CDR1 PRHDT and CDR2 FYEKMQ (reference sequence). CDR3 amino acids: CASSRRTGTGGGYTF. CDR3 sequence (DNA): TGTGCCAGCAGCCGGAGGACCGGGACAGGAGGCGGCTACACCTTC.

The DNA for the CDR3 is TGTGCCAGCAGTTTAGGGGGGTCCGAGCAGTACTTC. It is translated as CASSLGGSEQYF. The V call is TRBV27, the J call TRBJ2-7; tentatively, D is TRBD2 (6 bases). Germline V gives CDR1 MNHEY, CDR2 SMNVEV (reference sequence). Trimming removed 2 bases at V and 6 bases at J, with 8 bases between. The length of the CDR3 is 12 residues.

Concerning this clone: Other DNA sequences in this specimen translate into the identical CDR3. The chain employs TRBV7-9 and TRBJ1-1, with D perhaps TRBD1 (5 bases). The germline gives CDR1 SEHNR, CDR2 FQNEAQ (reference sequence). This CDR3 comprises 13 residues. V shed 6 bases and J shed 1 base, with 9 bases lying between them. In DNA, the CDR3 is TGTGCCAGCAGTCTCACAGGGAACACTGAAGCTTTCTTT. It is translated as CASSLTGNTEAFF.

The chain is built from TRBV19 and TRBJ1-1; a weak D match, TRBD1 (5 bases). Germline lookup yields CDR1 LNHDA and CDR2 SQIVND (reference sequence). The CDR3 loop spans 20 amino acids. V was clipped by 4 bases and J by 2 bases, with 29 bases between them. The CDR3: CASSTSPFTGPPFPNTEAFF. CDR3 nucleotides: TGTGCCAGTAGTACCTCTCCCTTCACAGGTCCTCCTTTTCCTAACACTGAAGCTTTCTTT.

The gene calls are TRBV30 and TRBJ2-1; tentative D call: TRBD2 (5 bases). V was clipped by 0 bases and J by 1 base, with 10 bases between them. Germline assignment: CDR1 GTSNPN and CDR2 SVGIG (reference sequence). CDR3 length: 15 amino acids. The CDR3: CAWSVGSGSYNEQFF. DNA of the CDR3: TGTGCCTGGAGTGTCGGCAGCGGATCCTACAATGAGCAGTTCTTC. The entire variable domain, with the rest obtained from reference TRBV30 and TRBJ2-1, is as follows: SQTIHQWPATLVQPVGSPLSLECTVEGTSNPNLYWYRQAAGRGLQLLFYSVGIGQISSEVPQNLSASRPQDRQFILSSKKLLLSDSGFYLCAWSVGSGSYNEQFFGPGTRLTVL.

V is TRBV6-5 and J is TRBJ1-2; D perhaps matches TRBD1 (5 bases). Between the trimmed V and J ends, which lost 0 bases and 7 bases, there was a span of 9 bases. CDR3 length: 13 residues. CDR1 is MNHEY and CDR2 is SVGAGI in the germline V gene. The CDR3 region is CASSYSPGGGYTF. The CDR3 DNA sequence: TGTGCCAGCAGTTACTCGCCGGGGGGTGGCTACACCTTC.

The CDR3 sequence is CASSLAPGGSYNEQFF. The CDR3 DNA follows: TGTGCCAGCAGCTTGGCCCCCGGAGGGTCCTACAATGAGCAGTTCTTC. The V gene is TRBV5-5, the J gene TRBJ2-1; TRBD2 might be the D (6 bases). CDR1 and CDR2 (germline): SGHKS, YYEKEE (reference sequence). V dropped 0 bases and J dropped 1 base, with 11 bases sitting between them. There are 16 residues in the CDR3.

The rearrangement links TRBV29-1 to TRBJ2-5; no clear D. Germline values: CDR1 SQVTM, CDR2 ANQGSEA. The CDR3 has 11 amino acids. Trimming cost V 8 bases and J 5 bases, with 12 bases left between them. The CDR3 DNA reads TGCAGCCTCGCGTCACTTGAGACCCAGTACTTC. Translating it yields CSLASLETQYF. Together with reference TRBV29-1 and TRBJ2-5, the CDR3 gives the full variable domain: SAVISQKPSRDICQRGTSLTIQCQVDSQVTMMFWYRQQPGQSLTLIATANQGSEATYESGFVIDKFPISRPNLTFSTLTVSNMSPEDSSIYLCSLASLETQYFGPGTRLLVL.

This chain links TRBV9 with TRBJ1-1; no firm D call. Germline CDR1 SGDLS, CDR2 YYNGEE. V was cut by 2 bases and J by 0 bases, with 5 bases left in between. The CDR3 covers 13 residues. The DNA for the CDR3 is TGTGCCAGCAGCGTCGGGATGAACACTGAAGCTTTCTTT. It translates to CASSVGMNTEAFF.

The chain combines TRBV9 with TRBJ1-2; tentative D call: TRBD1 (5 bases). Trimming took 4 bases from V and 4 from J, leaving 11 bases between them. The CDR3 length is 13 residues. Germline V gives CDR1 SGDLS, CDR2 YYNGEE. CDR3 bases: TGTGCCAGCAGCAACGACAGCGCCTATGGCTACACCTTC. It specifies CASSNDSAYGYTF.

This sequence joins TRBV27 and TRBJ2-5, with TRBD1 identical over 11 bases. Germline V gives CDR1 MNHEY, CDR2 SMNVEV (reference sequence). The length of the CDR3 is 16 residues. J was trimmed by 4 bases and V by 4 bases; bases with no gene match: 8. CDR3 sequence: CASSSGQGATAETQYF. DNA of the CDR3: TGTGCCAGCAGTTCTGGACAGGGGGCGACCGCAGAGACCCAGTACTTC.

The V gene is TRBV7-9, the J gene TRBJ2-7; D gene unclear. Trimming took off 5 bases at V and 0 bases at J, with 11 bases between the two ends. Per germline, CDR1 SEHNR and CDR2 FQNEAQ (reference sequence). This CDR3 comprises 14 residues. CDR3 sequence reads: CASSRPAYSYEQYF. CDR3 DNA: TGTGCCAGCAGCCGCCCCGCCTACTCCTACGAGCAGTACTTC.

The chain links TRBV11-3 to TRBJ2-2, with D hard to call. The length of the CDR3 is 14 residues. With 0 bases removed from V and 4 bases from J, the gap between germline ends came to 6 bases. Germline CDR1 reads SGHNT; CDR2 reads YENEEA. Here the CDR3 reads CASSLDGATGELFF. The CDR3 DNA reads TGTGCCAGCAGCTTAGATGGAGCCACCGGGGAGCTGTTTTTT.

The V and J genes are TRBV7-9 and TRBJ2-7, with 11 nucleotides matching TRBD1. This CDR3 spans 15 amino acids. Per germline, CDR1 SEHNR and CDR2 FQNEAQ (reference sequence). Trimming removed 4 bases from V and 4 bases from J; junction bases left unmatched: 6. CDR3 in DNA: TGTGCCAGCAGCTCCCGGACAGGGGGCCTGTACGAGCAGTACTTC. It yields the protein CASSSRTGGLYEQYF.

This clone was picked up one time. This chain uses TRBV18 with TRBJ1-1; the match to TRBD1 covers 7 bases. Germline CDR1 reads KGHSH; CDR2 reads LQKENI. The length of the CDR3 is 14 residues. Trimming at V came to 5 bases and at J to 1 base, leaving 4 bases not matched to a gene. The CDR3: CASSEWTGNTEAFF. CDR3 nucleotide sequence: TGTGCCAGCTCAGAATGGACAGGGAACACTGAAGCTTTCTTT.